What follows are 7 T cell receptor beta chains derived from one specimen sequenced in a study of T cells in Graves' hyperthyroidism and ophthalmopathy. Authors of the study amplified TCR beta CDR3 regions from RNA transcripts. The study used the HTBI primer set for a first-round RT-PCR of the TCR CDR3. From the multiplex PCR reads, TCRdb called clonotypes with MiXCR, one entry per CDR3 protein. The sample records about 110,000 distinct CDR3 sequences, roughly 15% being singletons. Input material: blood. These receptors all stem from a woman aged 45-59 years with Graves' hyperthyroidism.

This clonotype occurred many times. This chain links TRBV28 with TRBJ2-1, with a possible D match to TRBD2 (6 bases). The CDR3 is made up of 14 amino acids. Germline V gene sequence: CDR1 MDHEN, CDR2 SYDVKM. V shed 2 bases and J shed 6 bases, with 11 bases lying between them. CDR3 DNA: TGTGCCAGCAGTTTAGCGGGGCTGGGCAATGAGCAGTTCTTC. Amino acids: CASSLAGLGNEQFF.

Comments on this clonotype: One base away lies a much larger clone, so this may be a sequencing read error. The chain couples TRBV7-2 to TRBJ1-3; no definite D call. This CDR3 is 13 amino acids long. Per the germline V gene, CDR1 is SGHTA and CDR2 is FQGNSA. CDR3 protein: CVSSRAHGNTIYF. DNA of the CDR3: TGTGTCAGCAGCAGAGCGCATGGAAACACCATATATTTT.

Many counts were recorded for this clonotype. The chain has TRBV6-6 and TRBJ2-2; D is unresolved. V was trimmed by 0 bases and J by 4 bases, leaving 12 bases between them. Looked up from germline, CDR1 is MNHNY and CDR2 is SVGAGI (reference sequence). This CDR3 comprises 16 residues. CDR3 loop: CASSYSALSGTGELFF. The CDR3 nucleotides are TGTGCCAGCAGTTACTCGGCCCTATCGGGCACCGGGGAGCTGTTTTTT.

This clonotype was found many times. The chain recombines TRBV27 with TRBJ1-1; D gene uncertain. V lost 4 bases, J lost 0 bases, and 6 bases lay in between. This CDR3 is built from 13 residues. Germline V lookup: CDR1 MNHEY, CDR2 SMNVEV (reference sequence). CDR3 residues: CASSSAMNTEAFF. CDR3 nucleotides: TGTGCCAGCAGTTCCGCGATGAACACTGAAGCTTTCTTT.

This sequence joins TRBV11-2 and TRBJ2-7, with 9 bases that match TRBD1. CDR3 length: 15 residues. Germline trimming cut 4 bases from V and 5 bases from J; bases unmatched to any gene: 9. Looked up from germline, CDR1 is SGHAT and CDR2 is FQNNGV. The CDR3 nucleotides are TGTGCCAGCAGCTCCATCCGGGACAGGGAGCACGAGCAGTACTTC. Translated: CASSSIRDREHEQYF.

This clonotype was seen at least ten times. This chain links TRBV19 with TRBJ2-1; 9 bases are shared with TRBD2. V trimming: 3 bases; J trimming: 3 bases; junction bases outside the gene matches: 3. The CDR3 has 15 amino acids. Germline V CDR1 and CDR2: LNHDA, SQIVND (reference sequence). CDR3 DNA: TGTGCCAGTAGTATCTGGACTAGCGTCTACAATGAGCAGTTCTTC. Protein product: CASSIWTSVYNEQFF.

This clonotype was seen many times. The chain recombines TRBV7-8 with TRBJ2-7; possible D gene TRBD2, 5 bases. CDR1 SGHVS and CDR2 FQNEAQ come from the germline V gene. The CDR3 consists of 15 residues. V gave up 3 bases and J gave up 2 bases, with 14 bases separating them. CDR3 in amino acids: CASSLAPRGTYEQYV. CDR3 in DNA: TGTGCCAGCAGCTTGGCACCCCGAGGGACCTACGAGCAGTACGTC.